This T cell receptor (beta chain) was identified during a study of T cell responses to AZD1222 COVID-19 vaccine. The study, taken as a whole, reports: Donors skewed white British and female; clonal diversity was possibly underestimated.

The CDR3 is 17 residues long. V lost 4 bases, J lost 1 base, and 12 bases stayed unmatched. Germline V CDR1 and CDR2: SGDLS, YYNGEE. TCRdb's copy holds only in-frame clones and misses some; the assay was immunoSEQ multiplex PCR. The sample holds approximately 110,000 clones, around 90% seen once. Turning to this clone: Its antigen remains unidentified.

This specimen consisted of peripheral blood, obtained 28 days after the second AZD1222 dose. The chain employs TRBV9 and TRBJ1-1; 8 bases agree with TRBD1. This receptor was identified in an adult who received the AZD1222 COVID-19 vaccine. The CDR3: CASSKSFFGTGNTEAFF. CDR3 nucleotide sequence: TGTGCCAGCAGCAAATCTTTTTTCGGGACAGGGAACACTGAAGCTTTCTTT.